This T cell receptor (beta chain) originates from a study of T cells after yellow fever vaccination. Across the whole study: In the case of low-cell-number fractions, SMART-Seq v4 Ultra Low Input was used for preparation. Points from the study as a whole: Booster sampling recovered most clones from primary vaccination (about 97% CD4, around 90% CD8). Some clonotypes, a small share, were shared between CD4 and CD8 compartments.

5'RACE template switching produced TCR cDNA carrying a universal primer site and UMIs. Each CDR3 protein gets one entry after TCRdb re-called the 5' RACE reads with MiXCR. The table shows about 320,000 distinct CDR3 sequences, with roughly 4.3% occurring only once. On this clonotype itself: Antigen: not known. The junction departs from the called germline gene at one end, perhaps through a read error.

The clonotype originates from a man younger than 35 who received the YFV17D yellow fever vaccine. Sequencing used PBMCs, obtained 15 days after the yellow fever booster vaccination.

The CDR3 protein is CSALLAGGSETLYF. CDR3 bases: TGCAGTGCCCTACTAGCGGGGGGGTCAGAGACCCTGTACTTC. J is TRBJ2-5 and V is TRBV20-1; TRBD2 aligns across 13 bases. The CDR3 is made up of 14 amino acids. The germline V gene encodes CDR1 DFQATT and CDR2 SNEGSKA (reference sequence).